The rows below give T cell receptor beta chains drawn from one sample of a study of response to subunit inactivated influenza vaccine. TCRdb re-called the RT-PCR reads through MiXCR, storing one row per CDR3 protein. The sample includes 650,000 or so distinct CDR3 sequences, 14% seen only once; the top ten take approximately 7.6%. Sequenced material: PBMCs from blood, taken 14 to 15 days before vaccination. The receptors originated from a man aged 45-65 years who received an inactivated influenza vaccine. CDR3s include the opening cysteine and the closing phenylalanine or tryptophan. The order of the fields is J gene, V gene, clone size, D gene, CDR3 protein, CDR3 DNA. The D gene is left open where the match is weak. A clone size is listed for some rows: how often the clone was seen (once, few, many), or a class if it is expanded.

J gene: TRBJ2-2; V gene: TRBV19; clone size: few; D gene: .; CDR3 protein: CATEPTSPGELFF; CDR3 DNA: TGTGCCACCGAGCCTACTAGTCCCGGGGAGCTGTTTTTT
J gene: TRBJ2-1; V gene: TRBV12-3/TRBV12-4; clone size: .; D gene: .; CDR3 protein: CASTSGNKQFF; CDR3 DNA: TGTGCCAGCACTTCGGGTAATAAGCAGTTCTTC
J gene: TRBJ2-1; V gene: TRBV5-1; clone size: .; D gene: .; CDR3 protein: CASSLSGDVWNEQFF; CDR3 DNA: TGCGCCAGCAGCTTGTCAGGGGATGTGTGGAATGAGCAGTTCTTC
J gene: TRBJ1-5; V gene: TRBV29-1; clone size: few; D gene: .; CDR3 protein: CSVQSADQPQHF; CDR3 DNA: TGCAGCGTTCAGTCAGCGGATCAGCCCCAGCATTTT
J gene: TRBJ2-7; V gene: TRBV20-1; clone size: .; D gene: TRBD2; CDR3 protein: CSARAPPSRGRDEQYF; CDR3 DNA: TGCAGTGCTAGAGCCCCTCCATCGCGGGGGAGAGACGAGCAGTACTTC
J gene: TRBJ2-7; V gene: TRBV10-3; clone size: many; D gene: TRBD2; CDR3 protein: CAISDGLADSYEQYF; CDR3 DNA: TGTGCCATCAGTGATGGACTAGCGGACTCCTACGAGCAGTACTTC
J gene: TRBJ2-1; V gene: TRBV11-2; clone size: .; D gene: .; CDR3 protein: CASSLDPAVNEQFF; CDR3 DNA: TGTGCCAGCAGCTTAGATCCGGCTGTCAATGAGCAGTTCTTC
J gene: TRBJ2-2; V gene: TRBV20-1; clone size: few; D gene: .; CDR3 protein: CSARDELAGELFF; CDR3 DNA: TGCAGTGCTAGAGATGAATTGGCCGGGGAGCTGTTTTTT
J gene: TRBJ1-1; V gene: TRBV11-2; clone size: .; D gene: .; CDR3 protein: CASSFGPRTEAFF; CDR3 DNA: TGTGCCAGCAGCTTTGGGCCCCGCACTGAAGCTTTCTTT
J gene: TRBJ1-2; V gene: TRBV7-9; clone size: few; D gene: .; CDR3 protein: CASSPHEPSYGYTF; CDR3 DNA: TGTGCCAGCAGCCCACACGAGCCTAGCTATGGCTACACCTTC
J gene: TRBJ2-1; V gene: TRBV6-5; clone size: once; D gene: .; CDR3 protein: CASSYPKQRVNNEQFF; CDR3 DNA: TGTGCCAGCAGTTACCCCAAACAGAGGGTCAACAATGAGCAGTTCTTC
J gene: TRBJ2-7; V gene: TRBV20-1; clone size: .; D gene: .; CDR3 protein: CSASRAVDEQYF; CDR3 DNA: TGCAGTGCTAGCAGAGCAGTGGACGAGCAGTACTTC
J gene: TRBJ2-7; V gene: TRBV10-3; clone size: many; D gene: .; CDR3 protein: CAISESRQEQYF; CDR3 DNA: TGTGCCATCAGTGAGTCGAGACAAGAGCAGTACTTC
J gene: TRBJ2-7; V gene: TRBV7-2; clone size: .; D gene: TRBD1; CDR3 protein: CASSSLLTGNEQYF; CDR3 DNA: TGTGCCAGCAGCTCACTCCTGACAGGGAACGAGCAGTACTTC
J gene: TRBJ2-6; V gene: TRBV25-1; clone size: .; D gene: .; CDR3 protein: CATNTPGANVLTF; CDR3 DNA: TGTGCCACCAATACTCCTGGGGCCAACGTCCTGACTTTC
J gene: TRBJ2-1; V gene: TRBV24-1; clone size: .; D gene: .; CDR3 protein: CATGRYNEQFF; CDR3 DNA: TGTGCCACCGGACGGTACAATGAGCAGTTCTTC
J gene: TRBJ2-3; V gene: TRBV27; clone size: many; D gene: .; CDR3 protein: CASRDGPDTQYF; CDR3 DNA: TGTGCCAGCCGGGATGGGCCAGATACGCAGTATTTT
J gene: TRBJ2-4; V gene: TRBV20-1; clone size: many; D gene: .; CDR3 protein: CSATTGFGSNIQYF; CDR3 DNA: TGCAGTGCAACTACAGGGTTTGGGTCAAACATTCAGTACTTC
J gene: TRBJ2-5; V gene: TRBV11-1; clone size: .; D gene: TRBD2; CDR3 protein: CASSKYRDYQETQYF; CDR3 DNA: TGTGCCAGCAGCAAATACCGGGACTATCAAGAGACCCAGTACTTC
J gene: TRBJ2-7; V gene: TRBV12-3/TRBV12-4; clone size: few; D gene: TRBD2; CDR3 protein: CASSSQRELEITQYF; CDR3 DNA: TGTGCCAGCAGTTCCCAGCGGGAGTTAGAGATTACGCAGTACTTC
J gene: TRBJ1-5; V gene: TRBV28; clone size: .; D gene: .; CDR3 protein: CASTSVRNQPQHF; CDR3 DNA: TGTGCCAGCACCTCGGTCCGCAATCAGCCCCAGCATTTT
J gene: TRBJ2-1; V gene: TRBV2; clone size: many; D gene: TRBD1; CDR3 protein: CASSEGEWDRIYNEQFF; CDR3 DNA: TGTGCCAGCAGTGAAGGGGAGTGGGACAGGATCTACAATGAGCAGTTCTTC
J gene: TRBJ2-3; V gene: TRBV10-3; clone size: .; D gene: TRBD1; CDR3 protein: CAISESGTGADTQSF; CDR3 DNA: TGTGCCATCAGTGAGTCAGGGACAGGGGCAGATACGCAGTCTTTT
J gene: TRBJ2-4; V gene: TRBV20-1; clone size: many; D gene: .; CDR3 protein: CSAIGRSASKNIQYF; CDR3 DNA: TGCAGTGCCATTGGACGGAGCGCCTCCAAAAACATTCAGTACTTC
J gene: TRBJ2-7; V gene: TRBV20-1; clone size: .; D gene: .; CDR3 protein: CSARPLTGLGEQYF; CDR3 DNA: TGCAGTGCTAGGCCCCTAACAGGGTTGGGCGAGCAGTACTTC
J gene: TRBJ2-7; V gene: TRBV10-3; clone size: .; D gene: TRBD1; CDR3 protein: CAISEKINEQGLDEQYF; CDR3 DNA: TGTGCCATCAGTGAAAAGATTAATGAACAGGGGCTGGACGAGCAGTACTTC
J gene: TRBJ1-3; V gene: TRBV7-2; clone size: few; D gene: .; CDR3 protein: CASSLEGLGDGNTIYF; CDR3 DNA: TGTGCCAGCAGCTTAGAAGGCCTCGGGGACGGAAACACCATATATTTT
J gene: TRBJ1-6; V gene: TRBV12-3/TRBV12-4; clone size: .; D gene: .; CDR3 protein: CASSVRRSDSPLHF; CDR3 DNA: TGTGCCAGCAGTGTCAGGCGCTCGGATTCACCCCTCCACTTT
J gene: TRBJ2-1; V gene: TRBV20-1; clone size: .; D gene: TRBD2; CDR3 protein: CSARDRLAGGFVHNEQFF; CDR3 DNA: TGCAGTGCTAGAGACCGACTAGCGGGAGGGTTCGTGCACAATGAGCAGTTCTTC
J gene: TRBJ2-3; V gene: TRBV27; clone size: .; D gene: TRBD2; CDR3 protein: CASSSSGGVPDTQYF; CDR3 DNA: TGTGCCAGCAGTTCCAGCGGGGGGGTCCCAGATACGCAGTATTTT
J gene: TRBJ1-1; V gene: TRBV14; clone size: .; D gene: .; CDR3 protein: CASSQAVSNTEAFF; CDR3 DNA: TGTGCCAGCAGCCAAGCGGTCTCGAACACTGAAGCTTTCTTT
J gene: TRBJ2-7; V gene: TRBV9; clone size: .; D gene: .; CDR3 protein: CASSVGGAPYEQYF; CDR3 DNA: TGTGCCAGCAGCGTAGGGGGGGCGCCCTACGAGCAGTACTTC
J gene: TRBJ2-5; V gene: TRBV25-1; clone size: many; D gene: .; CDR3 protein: CASSLGGMETQYF; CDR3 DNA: TGTGCCAGCAGCCTTGGCGGGATGGAGACCCAGTACTTC
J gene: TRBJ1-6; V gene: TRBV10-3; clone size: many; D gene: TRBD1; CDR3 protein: CAITTGDSPLHF; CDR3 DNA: TGTGCCATCACAACAGGGGACTCACCCCTCCACTTT
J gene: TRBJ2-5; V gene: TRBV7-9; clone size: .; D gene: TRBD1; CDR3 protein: CASRMTGTQETQYF; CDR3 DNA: TGTGCCAGCAGGATGACAGGGACGCAAGAGACCCAGTACTTC
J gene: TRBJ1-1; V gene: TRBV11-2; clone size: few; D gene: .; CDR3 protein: CATKQGPGAEAFF; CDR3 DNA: TGTGCCACCAAACAAGGCCCTGGGGCTGAAGCTTTCTTT
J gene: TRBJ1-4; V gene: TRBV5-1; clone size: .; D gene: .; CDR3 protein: CASSLGARSEKLFF; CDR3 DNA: TGCGCCAGCAGCTTGGGCGCACGGAGTGAAAAACTGTTTTTT
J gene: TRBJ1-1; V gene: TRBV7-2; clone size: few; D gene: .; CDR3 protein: CASSLDDWRDTEAFF; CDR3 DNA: TGTGCCAGCAGCTTAGATGATTGGCGGGACACTGAAGCTTTCTTT
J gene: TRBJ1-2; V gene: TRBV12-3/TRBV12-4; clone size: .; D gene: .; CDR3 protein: CASSYPMGGYTF; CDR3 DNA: TGTGCCAGCAGTTACCCGATGGGGGGCTACACCTTC
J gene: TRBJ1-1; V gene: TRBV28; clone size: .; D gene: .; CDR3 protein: CASSLPGRIRAEAFF; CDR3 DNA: TGTGCCAGCAGTTTGCCCGGACGGATTAGGGCTGAAGCTTTCTTT